This T cell receptor (beta chain) was retrieved from a study of blood T cell repertoires in COVID-19. Germline CDR1 reads LNHDA; CDR2 reads SQIVND (reference sequence). V shed 4 bases and J 5 bases; nucleotides not matched to a gene: 2. This CDR3 region has 13 residues. Authors' data handling: Reference gene primer amplification gave nucleated cell count estimates. Profiled with immunoSEQ multiplex PCR; TCRdb holds only in-frame clones, not every one. V and J calls and clone size are those listed in that table; D and trimming were worked out from the DNA. The sample shows about 55,000 clones, roughly 80% of them seen only once.

The chain recombines TRBV19 with TRBJ1-5; TRBD1 aligns across 7 bases. The clonotype comes from a human donor in a cohort sampled during active or convalescent COVID-19. What was sequenced was peripheral blood. The CDR3 sequence is CASSKTGHQPQHF. The CDR3 DNA reads as TGTGCCAGTAGTAAGACAGGGCATCAGCCCCAGCATTTT. The whole variable domain, remainder taken from reference TRBV19 and TRBJ1-5, is DGGITQSPKYLFRKEGQNVTLSCEQNLNHDAMYWYRQDPGQGLRLIYYSQIVNDFQKGDIAEGYSVSREKKESFPLTVTSAQKNPTAFYLCASSKTGHQPQHFGDGTRLSIL.